Described below is a single T cell receptor (beta chain) sequence and its context. Antigen unknown. The record originates from a study of early T cells in non-severe SARS-CoV-2 infection. Researchers attached unique molecular identifiers to individual cDNA molecules. TCRdb fed the 5' RACE reads into MiXCR, producing one record per CDR3 protein. This table holds tens of thousands of distinct CDR3 sequences, around 13% found once. The study, taken as a whole, reports: Anti-spike CD8 specificities were favored by VDJdb matching, whose results missed private and CD4 specificities.

Material for sequencing was whole blood. This sequence was found in an adult who was a healthcare worker with PCR-confirmed SARS-CoV-2 infection or an uninfected control (not recorded which).

This CDR3 is CASSLLPSSSYEQYF. In nucleotides, the CDR3 is TGCGCCAGCAGCTTGCTTCCATCGAGCTCCTACGAGCAGTACTTC. The chain employs TRBV5-1 and TRBJ2-7, with no clear D. Trimming shortened V by 1 base and J by 0 bases, and 11 bases separated the two germline ends. The length of the CDR3 is 15 residues. CDR1 is SGHRS, CDR2 YFSETQ, per germline.